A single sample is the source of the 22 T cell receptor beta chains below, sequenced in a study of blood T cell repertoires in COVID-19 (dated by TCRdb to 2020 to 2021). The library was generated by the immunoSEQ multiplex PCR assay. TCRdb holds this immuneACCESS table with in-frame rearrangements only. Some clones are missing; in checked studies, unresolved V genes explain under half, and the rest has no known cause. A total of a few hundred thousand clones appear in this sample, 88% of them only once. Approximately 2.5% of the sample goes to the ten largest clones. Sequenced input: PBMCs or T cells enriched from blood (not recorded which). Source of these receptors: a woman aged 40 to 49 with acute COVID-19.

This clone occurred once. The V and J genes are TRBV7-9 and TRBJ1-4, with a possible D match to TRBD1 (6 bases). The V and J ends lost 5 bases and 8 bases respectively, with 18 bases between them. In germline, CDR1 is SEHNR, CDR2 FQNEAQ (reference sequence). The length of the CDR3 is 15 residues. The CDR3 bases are TGTGCCAGCAGCGGAGCCAGGGGTTTGGGCGAAAAACTGTTTTTT. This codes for CASSGARGLGEKLFF.

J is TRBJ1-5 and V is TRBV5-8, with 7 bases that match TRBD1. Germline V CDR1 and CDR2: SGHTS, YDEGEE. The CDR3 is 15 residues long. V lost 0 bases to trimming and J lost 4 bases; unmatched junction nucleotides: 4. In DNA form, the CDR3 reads TGTGCCAGCAGCTTGGTGCCAGGGGGTAATCAGCCCCAGCATTTT. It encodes CASSLVPGGNQPQHF. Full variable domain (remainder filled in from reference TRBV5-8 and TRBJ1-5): EAGVTQSPTHLIKTRGQQATLRCSPISGHTSVYWYQQALGLGLQFLLWYDEGEERNRGNFPPRFSGRQFPNYSSELNVNALELEDSALYLCASSLVPGGNQPQHFGDGTRLSIL.

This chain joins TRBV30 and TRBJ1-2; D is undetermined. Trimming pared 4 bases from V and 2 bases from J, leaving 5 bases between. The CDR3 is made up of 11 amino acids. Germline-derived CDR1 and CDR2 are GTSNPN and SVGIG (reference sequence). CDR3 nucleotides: TGTGCCTGGACAAAAAACTATGGCTACACCTTC. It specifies CAWTKNYGYTF.

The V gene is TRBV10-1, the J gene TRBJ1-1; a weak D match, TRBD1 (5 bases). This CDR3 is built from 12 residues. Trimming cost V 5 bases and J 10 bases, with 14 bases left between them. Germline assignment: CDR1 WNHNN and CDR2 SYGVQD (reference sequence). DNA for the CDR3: TGCGCCAGCAGTACTGGGGGGGTGGTAGCTTTCTTT. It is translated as CASSTGGVVAFF.

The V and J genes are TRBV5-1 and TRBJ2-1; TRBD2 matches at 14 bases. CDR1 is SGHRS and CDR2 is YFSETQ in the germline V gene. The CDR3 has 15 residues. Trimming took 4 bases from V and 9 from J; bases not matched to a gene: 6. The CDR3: CASSIGTSGSGEQFF. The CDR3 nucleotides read TGCGCCAGCAGCATAGGGACTAGCGGGAGTGGTGAGCAGTTCTTC.

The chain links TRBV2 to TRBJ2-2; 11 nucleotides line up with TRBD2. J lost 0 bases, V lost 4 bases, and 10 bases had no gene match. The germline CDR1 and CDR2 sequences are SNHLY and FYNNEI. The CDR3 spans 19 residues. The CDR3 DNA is TGTGCCAGCAGTGGTACTAGCGGGAGTTTTTTTTCGAACACCGGGGAGCTGTTTTTT. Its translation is CASSGTSGSFFSNTGELFF. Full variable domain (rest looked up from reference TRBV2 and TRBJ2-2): EPEVTQTPSHQVTQMGQEVILRCVPISNHLYFYWYRQILGQKVEFLVSFYNNEISEKSEIFDDQFSVERPDGSNFTLKIRSTKLEDSAMYFCASSGTSGSFFSNTGELFFGEGSRLTVL.

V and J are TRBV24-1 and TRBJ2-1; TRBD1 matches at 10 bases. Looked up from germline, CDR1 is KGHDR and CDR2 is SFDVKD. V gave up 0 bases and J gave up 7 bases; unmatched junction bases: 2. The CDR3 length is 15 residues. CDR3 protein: CATSDLLGQGNEQFF. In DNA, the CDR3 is TGTGCCACCAGTGATTTGCTGGGACAGGGGAATGAGCAGTTCTTC.

The CDR3 protein is CASSQRTGAVATNEKLFF. CDR3 nucleotides: TGCGCCAGCAGCCAGAGGACAGGCGCGGTTGCAACTAATGAAAAACTGTTTTTT. This chain links TRBV4-1 with TRBJ1-4, with 7 nucleotides matching TRBD1. Looked up from germline, CDR1 is MGHRA and CDR2 is YSYEKL. The CDR3 has 18 amino acids. V shed 3 bases and J 0 bases; nucleotides not matched to a gene: 10.

DNA for the CDR3: TGCGCCAGCAGCCAAGACGGCCCCTGGGGGCGCAATACCCCCTACGAGCAGTACGTC. Translation gives CASSQDGPWGRNTPYEQYV. This rearrangement joins TRBV4-3 to TRBJ2-7; possibly TRBD1 for D (6 bases). The germline V and J ends were trimmed by 0 bases and 2 bases, with 23 bases remaining between them. CDR1 LGHNA and CDR2 YSLEER come from the germline V gene. The CDR3 has 19 residues.

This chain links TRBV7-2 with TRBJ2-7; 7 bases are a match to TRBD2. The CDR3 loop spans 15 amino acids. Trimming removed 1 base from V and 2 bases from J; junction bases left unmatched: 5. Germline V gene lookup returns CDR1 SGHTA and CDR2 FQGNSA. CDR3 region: CASSLGRERAYEQYV. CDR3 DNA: TGTGCCAGCAGCTTAGGGCGGGAGAGAGCCTACGAGCAGTACGTC.

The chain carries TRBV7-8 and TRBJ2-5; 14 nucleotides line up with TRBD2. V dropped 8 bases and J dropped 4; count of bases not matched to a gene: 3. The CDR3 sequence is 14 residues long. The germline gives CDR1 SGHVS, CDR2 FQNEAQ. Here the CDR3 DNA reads TGTGCCAGCCGGGGACTAGCGGGGGTAGAGACCCAGTACTTC. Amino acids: CASRGLAGVETQYF. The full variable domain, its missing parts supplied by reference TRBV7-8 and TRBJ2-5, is GAGVSQSPRYKVAKRGQDVALRCDPISGHVSLFWYQQALGQGPEFLTYFQNEAQLDKSGLPSDRFFAERPEGSVSTLKIQRTQQEDSAVYLCASRGLAGVETQYFGPGTRLLVL.

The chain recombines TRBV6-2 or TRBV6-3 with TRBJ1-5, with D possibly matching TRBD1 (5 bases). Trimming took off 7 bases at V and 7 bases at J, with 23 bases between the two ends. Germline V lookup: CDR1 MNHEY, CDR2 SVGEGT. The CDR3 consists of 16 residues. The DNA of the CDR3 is TGTGCCAGCACCCCCTCTCAGGGAAGGGATCTGCAGCCCCAGCATTTT. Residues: CASTPSQGRDLQPQHF.

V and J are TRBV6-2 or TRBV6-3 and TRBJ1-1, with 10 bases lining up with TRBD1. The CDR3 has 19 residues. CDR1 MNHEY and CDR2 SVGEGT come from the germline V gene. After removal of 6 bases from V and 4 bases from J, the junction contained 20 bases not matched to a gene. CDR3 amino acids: CASSTTSYKTGGDITEAFF. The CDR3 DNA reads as TGTGCCAGCAGCACCACCAGCTACAAGACAGGGGGCGATATCACTGAAGCTTTCTTT.

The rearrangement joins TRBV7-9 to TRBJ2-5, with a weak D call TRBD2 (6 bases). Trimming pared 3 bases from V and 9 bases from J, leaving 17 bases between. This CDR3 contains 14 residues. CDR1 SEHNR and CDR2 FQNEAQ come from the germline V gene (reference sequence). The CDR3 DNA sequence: TGTGCCAGCAGCTTCGGATTAGCGGTGGCGGCCCAGTACTTC. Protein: CASSFGLAVAAQYF. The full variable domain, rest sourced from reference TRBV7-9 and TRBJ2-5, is DTGVSQNPRHKITKRGQNVTFRCDPISEHNRLYWYRQTLGQGPEFLTYFQNEAQLEKSRLLSDRFSAERPKGSFSTLEIQRTEQGDSAMYLCASSFGLAVAAQYFGPGTRLLVL.

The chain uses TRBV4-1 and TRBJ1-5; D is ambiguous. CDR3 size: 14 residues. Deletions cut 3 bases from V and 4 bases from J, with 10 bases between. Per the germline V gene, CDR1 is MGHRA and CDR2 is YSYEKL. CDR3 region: CASSQASKNQPQHF. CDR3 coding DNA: TGCGCCAGCAGCCAGGCCAGTAAAAATCAGCCCCAGCATTTT.

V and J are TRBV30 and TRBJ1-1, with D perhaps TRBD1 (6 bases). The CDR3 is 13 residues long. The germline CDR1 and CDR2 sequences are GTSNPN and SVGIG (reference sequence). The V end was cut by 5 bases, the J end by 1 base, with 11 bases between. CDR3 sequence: CAWDDRPNTEAFF. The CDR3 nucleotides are TGTGCCTGGGATGACAGGCCGAACACTGAAGCTTTCTTT.

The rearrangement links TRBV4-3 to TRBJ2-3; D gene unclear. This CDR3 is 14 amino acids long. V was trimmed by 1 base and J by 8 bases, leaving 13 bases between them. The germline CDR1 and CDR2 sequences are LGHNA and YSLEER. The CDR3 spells CASSQGNLLGTQYF. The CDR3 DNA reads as TGCGCCAGCAGCCAAGGGAACTTGCTAGGTACGCAGTATTTT.

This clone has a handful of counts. CDR3: CASSSAGTSSGANVLTF. DNA for the CDR3: TGCGCCAGCAGCTCCGCCGGGACATCGTCTGGGGCCAACGTCCTGACTTTC. The J gene is TRBJ2-6, the V gene TRBV5-1; tentative D call: TRBD1 (6 bases). CDR1 SGHRS and CDR2 YFSETQ come from the germline V gene. The CDR3 sequence is 17 residues long. The ends were cut back, 3 bases at V and 1 base at J, with 14 bases in the middle.

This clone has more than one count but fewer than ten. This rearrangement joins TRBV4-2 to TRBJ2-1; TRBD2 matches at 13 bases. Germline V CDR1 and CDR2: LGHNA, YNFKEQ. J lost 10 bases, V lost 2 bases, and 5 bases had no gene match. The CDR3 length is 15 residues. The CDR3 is CASSQPGTSGTEQFF. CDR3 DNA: TGTGCCAGCAGCCAACCTGGGACTAGCGGGACCGAGCAGTTCTTC.

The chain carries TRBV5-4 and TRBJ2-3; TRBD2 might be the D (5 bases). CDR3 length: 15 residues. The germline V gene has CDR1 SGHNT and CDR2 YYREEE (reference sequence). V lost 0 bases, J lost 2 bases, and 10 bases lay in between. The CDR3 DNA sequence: TGTGCCAGCAGCTTGGGCGGGTCGGACACAGATACGCAGTATTTT. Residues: CASSLGGSDTDTQYF.

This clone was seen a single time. Written as DNA, the CDR3 is TGTGCCAGCAGCCAGGTGGTGGGCGCGAACACCGGGGAGCTGTTTTTT. Translated, it gives CASSQVVGANTGELFF. The chain has TRBV3-1 (or the pseudogene TRBV3-2) and TRBJ2-2, with no clear D. Germline V gene lookup returns CDR1 LGHDT and CDR2 YNNKEL (reference sequence). The length of the CDR3 is 16 residues. Trimming shortened V by 3 bases and J by 0 bases, and 11 bases separated the two germline ends.

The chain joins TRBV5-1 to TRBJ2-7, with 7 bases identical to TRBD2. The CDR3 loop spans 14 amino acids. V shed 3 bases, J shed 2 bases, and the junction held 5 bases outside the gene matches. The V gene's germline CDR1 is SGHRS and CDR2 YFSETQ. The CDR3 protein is CASSSGGETYEQYF. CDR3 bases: TGCGCCAGCAGCTCGGGGGGTGAAACCTACGAGCAGTACTTC.